The next 18 T cell receptor beta chains were all read from a single sample in a study of neoadjuvant nivolumab and ipilimumab in lung cancer. Some clones are missing from TCRdb's copy, which holds only in-frame ones; the method was immunoSEQ multiplex PCR. This sample has roughly 30,000 clones, with 90% found just once. Sequenced material: peripheral blood, taken after neoadjuvant nivolumab, alone or with ipilimumab, at or shortly before surgery. These receptors were collected from an adult with non-small cell lung cancer.

The chain combines TRBV7-3 with TRBJ1-1, with D tentatively TRBD1 (6 bases). Germline loops: CDR1 SGHTA, CDR2 FQGTGA. CDR3 size: 13 residues. V was trimmed by 5 bases and J by 4 bases, leaving 11 bases between them. The CDR3 region is CASSLGGPTEAFF. The CDR3 coding sequence is TGTGCCAGCAGCCTAGGGGGTCCCACTGAAGCTTTCTTT.

The V call is TRBV7-7, the J call TRBJ2-2; 8 nucleotides line up with TRBD1. CDR3 size: 14 residues. Germline-derived CDR1 and CDR2 are SSHAT and FNYEAQ (reference sequence). V was clipped by 2 bases and J by 6 bases; unmatched bases: 2. In nucleotides, the CDR3 is TGTGCCAGCAGCTTAACAGGGGGTGCCGGGGAGCTGTTTTTT. Protein: CASSLTGGAGELFF.

The rearrangement uses TRBV18 and TRBJ2-2, with 8 bases that match TRBD1. Unmatched junction bases numbered 5, after V lost 3 bases and J lost 2 bases. The CDR3 length is 16 residues. Germline CDR1 is KGHSH and CDR2 is LQKENI. CDR3: CASSPRAGGNTGELFF. In nucleotides, the CDR3 is TGTGCCAGCTCACCGAGGGCAGGGGGCAACACCGGGGAGCTGTTTTTT.

CDR3 residues: CASSMRQGNEKLFF. The CDR3 nucleotides read TGTGCCAGTAGTATGAGGCAAGGGAATGAAAAACTGTTTTTT. The rearrangement uses TRBV19 and TRBJ1-4; D gene ambiguous. This CDR3 contains 14 residues. Between the trimmed V and J ends, which lost 3 bases and 5 bases, there was a span of 10 bases. Looked up from germline, CDR1 is LNHDA and CDR2 is SQIVND (reference sequence).

The chain links TRBV4-1 to TRBJ2-5; 9 bases fit TRBD2. The germline gives CDR1 MGHRA, CDR2 YSYEKL. After removal of 2 bases from V and 2 bases from J, the junction contained 9 bases not matched to a gene. The CDR3 is 17 residues long. The DNA of the CDR3 is TGCGCCAGCAGCCAATCCGGGACTAGCCAAGGACAAGAGACCCAGTACTTC. Translation: CASSQSGTSQGQETQYF.

This clone came up once. This sequence joins TRBV29-1 and TRBJ1-1, with TRBD1 matching 11 bases. V lost 4 bases and J lost 4; bases outside the gene matches: 2. The CDR3 has 13 residues. Germline assignment: CDR1 SQVTM and CDR2 ANQGSEA. The CDR3: CSVGTGGFTEAFF. CDR3 in DNA: TGCAGCGTTGGGACAGGGGGCTTCACTGAAGCTTTCTTT.

V gene TRBV29-1 combines with J gene TRBJ1-1; D is possibly TRBD1 (5 bases). The length of the CDR3 is 13 residues. Germline V gives CDR1 SQVTM, CDR2 ANQGSEA. Between the trimmed V and J ends, which lost 7 bases and 0 bases, there was a span of 12 bases. CDR3 loop: CSGVGVVNTEAFF. In nucleotides, the CDR3 is TGCAGCGGCGTGGGGGTGGTGAACACTGAAGCTTTCTTT.

V usage is TRBV2 and J usage is TRBJ2-5, with TRBD2 matching over 7 bases. There are 13 residues in the CDR3. In germline, CDR1 is SNHLY, CDR2 FYNNEI. The trim removed 6 bases at V and 4 bases at J, leaving 5 bases unmatched. The DNA for the CDR3 is TGTGCCAGCAGAAAGGGAGGGGTAGAGACCCAGTACTTC. Its translation: CASRKGGVETQYF.

The chain employs TRBV6-1 and TRBJ2-5; D perhaps matches TRBD1 (5 bases). The CDR3 length is 14 residues. V was pared by 4 bases and J by 6 bases, with 15 bases between. CDR1 is MNHNS and CDR2 is SASEGT in the germline V gene. The CDR3 DNA reads as TGTGCCAGCAGTGCGGAGCAGGGAAGGCAGACCCAGTACTTC. Protein sequence: CASSAEQGRQTQYF.

V and J are TRBV5-1 and TRBJ1-3; D is possibly TRBD1 (5 bases). Trimming took off 2 bases at V and 3 bases at J, with 15 bases between the two ends. The CDR3 has 16 amino acids. Germline CDR1 and CDR2: SGHRS and YFSETQ. The CDR3 coding sequence is TGCGCCAGCAGCTTAGACGGCAGGGCATTTGGAAACACCATATATTTT. This gives the protein CASSLDGRAFGNTIYF.

On this clone: Its ends do not fully match the called genes, so a read error is possible. The chain carries TRBV7-2 and TRBJ1-2; D is possibly TRBD1 (6 bases). CDR3 size: 16 residues. The V gene's germline CDR1 is SGHTA and CDR2 FQGNSA. The CDR3 here is CASSLAQGNYVYGYTF. The CDR3 bases are TGTGCCAGCAGCCTAGCCCAGGGGAATTATGTCTATGGCTACACCTTC.

The table lists this clone with a count of one. J is TRBJ2-1 and V is TRBV6-4; 8 bases match TRBD2. Trimming removed 0 bases from V and 4 bases from J; junction bases left unmatched: 5. The CDR3 loop spans 16 amino acids. The V gene's germline CDR1 is MRHNA and CDR2 SNTAGT. Written as DNA, the CDR3 is TGTGCCAGCAGTGACTCGATGCGGGGGGATTACAATGAGCAGTTCTTC. Protein: CASSDSMRGDYNEQFF.

This chain links TRBV20-1 with TRBJ2-7; 8 positions agree with TRBD1. The J segment lost 4 bases and the V segment lost 5 bases, leaving 1 base of the junction unmatched. CDR3 size: 11 residues. Germline V gene data show CDR1 as DFQATT and CDR2 as SNEGSKA (reference sequence). The CDR3 nucleotides are TGCAGTGCTGGACAGGGTTACGAGCAGTACTTC. Protein sequence: CSAGQGYEQYF.

J is TRBJ2-7 and V is TRBV9, with D unclear. This CDR3 has 15 residues. The germline V gene has CDR1 SGDLS and CDR2 YYNGEE. V was trimmed by 4 bases and J by 3 bases, leaving 17 bases between them. The CDR3 DNA is TGTGCCAGCAGCCCCCCCGTAGGCCAACACTACGAGCAGTACTTC. It yields the protein CASSPPVGQHYEQYF.

This clone was recorded once. This rearrangement joins TRBV4-2 to TRBJ1-4; D ambiguous. With 3 bases removed from V and 7 bases from J, the gap between germline ends came to 6 bases. Germline V lookup: CDR1 LGHNA, CDR2 YNFKEQ. This CDR3 region has 12 residues. This CDR3 is CASSQVFEKLFF. The CDR3 coding sequence is TGTGCCAGCAGCCAGGTCTTTGAAAAACTGTTTTTT.

This clone was counted between two and nine times. The chain couples TRBV11-2 to TRBJ1-3; D remains unclear. Trimming removed 3 bases at V and 3 bases at J, with 6 bases between. The germline V gene has CDR1 SGHAT and CDR2 FQNNGV. The CDR3 totals 13 residues. For the CDR3, the DNA is TGTGCCAGCAGCTTGGGCCTTGGAAACACCATATATTTT. This translates into CASSLGLGNTIYF.

The rearrangement uses TRBV14 and TRBJ1-2; 8 nucleotides line up with TRBD1. The germline gives CDR1 SGHDN, CDR2 FVKESK. Trimming cost V 4 bases and J 5 bases; bases outside gene matches: 9. The CDR3 is made up of 15 amino acids. The CDR3, as DNA: TGTGCCAGCAGCCTCGGACAGGGCTCAGGATATGGCTACACCTTC. The encoded protein is CASSLGQGSGYGYTF.

The chain links TRBV6-1 to TRBJ1-5; a weak D match, TRBD1 (5 bases). Germline CDR1 and CDR2: MNHNS and SASEGT. The CDR3 runs 13 residues. With 6 bases removed from V and 4 bases from J, the gap between germline ends came to 10 bases. The chain's CDR3 is CASSWDGNQPQHF. CDR3 sequence (DNA): TGTGCCAGCAGCTGGGACGGTAATCAGCCCCAGCATTTT.